This TCR beta chain is from a study of cytomegalovirus exposure and HLA in healthy donors. Study observations and caveats: An apparent linkage of common viral pathogens to several of the most significant clusters emerged in a later analysis. The authors assumed roughly uniform sequencing depth across donors for presence/absence analyses.

V was pared by 0 bases and J by 1 base, with 7 bases between. Per the germline V gene, CDR1 is SGHNT and CDR2 is YYREEE (reference sequence). The CDR3 is 14 amino acids. The donors, nominally healthy at sampling, likely had unrecorded immune exposures. Only a few counts were recorded for this clone. The antigen is not known. The PCR had 60 Vbeta and 13 Jbeta primers. Produced via immunoSEQ multiplex PCR; TCRdb's table is partial and in-frame only. The data show some 190,000 clones, more than 75% seen once. The V and J genes are TRBV5-4 and TRBJ1-1; the D is unclear. Sequencing input: PBMCs. This TCR was recovered from a man aged 40-49 years in good health and CMV-seronegative. In nucleotides, the CDR3 is TGTGCCAGCAGCTTGGATTCGGGGAACACTGAAGCTTTCTTT. Protein: CASSLDSGNTEAFF.